The 25 T cell receptor beta chains reported below all come from one sample, sequenced in a study of blood T cell repertoires in COVID-19. Data came from immunoSEQ multiplex PCR; TCRdb stores just in-frame clones and leaves some out. This sample has more than 400,000 clones, with roughly 85% found just once. Sample: peripheral blood. Source of these receptors: a human donor in a cohort sampled during active COVID-19.

The rearrangement uses TRBV27 and TRBJ1-2, with a possible D match to TRBD1 (6 bases). V gave up 3 bases and J gave up 6 bases, with 11 bases separating them. Germline values: CDR1 MNHEY, CDR2 SMNVEV (reference sequence). This CDR3 region has 13 residues. CDR3 coding DNA: TGTGCCAGCAGTTTGCCGGGGGGCGATGGCTACACCTTC. Protein: CASSLPGGDGYTF.

The genes are TRBV6-5 and TRBJ2-7; D uncertain. V gave up 6 bases and J gave up 0 bases, with 12 bases separating them. CDR1 is MNHEY, CDR2 SVGAGI, per germline. The CDR3 is made up of 14 amino acids. This chain's CDR3 is CASRTTYSSYEQYF. Here the CDR3 DNA reads TGTGCCAGCAGAACTACTTACTCCTCCTACGAGCAGTACTTC.

V and J are TRBV19 and TRBJ2-5; no reliable D call. This CDR3 spans 13 amino acids. Germline V lookup: CDR1 LNHDA, CDR2 SQIVND (reference sequence). V was clipped by 1 base and J by 5 bases, with 8 bases between them. The CDR3 DNA is TGTGCCAGTAGTATAGCGCGGTTGGAGACCCAGTACTTC. Its protein product is CASSIARLETQYF.

The gene calls are TRBV19 and TRBJ2-1, with D possibly being TRBD2 (6 bases). This CDR3 has 16 amino acids. The V and J ends lost 7 bases and 2 bases respectively, with 18 bases between them. Per germline, CDR1 LNHDA and CDR2 SQIVND (reference sequence). The CDR3 loop is CASNRRRGGPYNEQFF. CDR3 bases: TGTGCCAGTAATCGGCGCCGCGGAGGGCCCTACAATGAGCAGTTCTTC.

This clone was counted between two and nine times. The V call is TRBV30, the J call TRBJ1-6; TRBD1 might be the D (6 bases). CDR1 and CDR2 from the germline V gene are GTSNPN and SVGIG (reference sequence). Deletions cut 4 bases from V and 10 bases from J, with 17 bases between. The CDR3 extends over 14 amino acids. CDR3 amino acids: CAWNIQGVNSPLHF. CDR3 sequence (DNA): TGTGCCTGGAACATACAGGGAGTCAACTCACCCCTCCACTTT.

V gene TRBV2 combines with J gene TRBJ1-1; 8 nucleotides line up with TRBD1. The CDR3 runs to 14 residues. After removal of 8 bases from V and 2 bases from J, the junction contained 7 bases not matched to a gene. The germline V gene has CDR1 SNHLY and CDR2 FYNNEI. The CDR3 DNA follows: TGTGCCAGCCAGGGCCAGGGGGCCAACACTGAAGCTTTCTTT. Translated: CASQGQGANTEAFF.

This rearrangement joins TRBV12-2 to TRBJ2-7; the D call TRBD2 from the table was never checked on the DNA. TRBV12-2 is shown as a pseudogene. There are 15 residues in the CDR3. CDR3 coding DNA: TGTGCAAGTCGCTCCACCCCTAGCGACGCCTACGAGCAGTACTTC. It translates to CASRSTPSDAYEQYF.

The J gene is TRBJ2-5, the V gene TRBV19; 9 bases agree with TRBD2. J was trimmed by 4 bases and V by 5 bases; bases with no gene match: 8. Germline CDR1 LNHDA, CDR2 SQIVND (reference sequence). The CDR3 spans 15 residues. DNA of the CDR3: TGTGCCAGTAGTGGGGGCGGGAGGGCCTTAGAGACCCAGTACTTC. It is translated as CASSGGGRALETQYF.

This clone has more than one count but fewer than ten. V is TRBV3-1 (or the pseudogene TRBV3-2) and J is TRBJ2-7; D is perhaps TRBD2 (5 bases). Per germline, CDR1 LGHDT and CDR2 YNNKEL (reference sequence). Deletions cut 4 bases from V and 3 bases from J, with 16 bases between. The length of the CDR3 is 15 residues. The CDR3 nucleotides read TGTGCCAGCAGCCTAGGAAATCGGGGAAACTACGAGCAGTACTTC. Its protein is CASSLGNRGNYEQYF.

The chain joins TRBV18 to TRBJ1-5; D remains ambiguous. V lost 3 bases to trimming and J lost 4 bases, with 4 bases between them. The germline V gene has CDR1 KGHSH and CDR2 LQKENI. The CDR3 contains 12 residues. CDR3 region: CASSPTNQPQHF. The CDR3 nucleotides read TGTGCCAGCTCACCCACTAATCAGCCCCAGCATTTT.

The chain recombines TRBV5-6 with TRBJ2-3, with 8 bases matching TRBD2. This CDR3 spans 15 amino acids. J gave up 4 bases and V 3 bases, and 7 bases lay outside the gene matches. The germline V gene has CDR1 SGHDT and CDR2 YYEEEE. The CDR3 spells CASSSRGLDPDTQYF. The CDR3 DNA reads as TGTGCCAGCAGCTCCCGGGGACTAGATCCAGATACGCAGTATTTT.

This clone appeared a few times. This sequence joins TRBV20-1 and TRBJ2-5; no definite D call. The CDR3 totals 10 residues. Per the germline V gene, CDR1 is DFQATT and CDR2 is SNEGSKA (reference sequence). With 2 bases removed from V and 5 bases from J, the gap between germline ends came to 3 bases. DNA for the CDR3: TGCAGTGCTAGAAGCGAGACCCAGTACTTC. Protein sequence: CSARSETQYF.

The rearrangement joins TRBV15 to TRBJ2-3; 10 bases align to TRBD2. Germline V lookup: CDR1 LNHNV, CDR2 YYDKDF (reference sequence). The V segment lost 0 bases and the J segment 4 bases; nucleotides outside the gene matches: 7. This CDR3 is 17 amino acids long. The CDR3 loop is CATSRDASGSSADTQYF. CDR3 coding DNA: TGTGCCACCAGCAGAGATGCTAGCGGGAGTAGCGCAGATACGCAGTATTTT.

This clone has a single count. The chain combines TRBV15 with TRBJ2-2; TRBD2 matches at 11 bases. CDR1 and CDR2 (germline): LNHNV, YYDKDF (reference sequence). The length of the CDR3 is 18 residues. V lost 0 bases to trimming and J lost 3 bases; unmatched junction nucleotides: 6. The CDR3 DNA is TGTGCCACCAGCAGAGATCTCCGACTAGCGGGGTACACCGGGGAGCTGTTTTTT. It is translated as CATSRDLRLAGYTGELFF.

The V and J genes are TRBV28 and TRBJ2-1; TRBD1 agrees at 7 bases. This CDR3 comprises 13 residues. Looked up from germline, CDR1 is MDHEN and CDR2 is SYDVKM. After removal of 7 bases from V and 4 bases from J, the junction contained 4 bases not matched to a gene. CDR3 residues: CASKGQYYNEQFF. CDR3 DNA sequence: TGTGCCAGCAAGGGACAGTATTACAATGAGCAGTTCTTC.

The chain is built from TRBV30 and TRBJ2-7; TRBD2 aligns across 8 bases. Germline loops: CDR1 GTSNPN, CDR2 SVGIG (reference sequence). The CDR3 consists of 13 residues. V shed 8 bases, J shed 3 bases, and the junction held 9 bases outside the gene matches. The CDR3 DNA sequence: TGTGCCGGGGGGAGCGGGAGTGGCTACGAGCAGTACTTC. As protein: CAGGSGSGYEQYF.

The V and J genes are TRBV7-3 and TRBJ2-6; 8 nucleotides match TRBD1. Germline V CDR1 and CDR2: SGHTA, FQGTGA. This CDR3 is built from 20 residues. V dropped 5 bases and J dropped 0; count of bases not matched to a gene: 15. This CDR3 reads CASSRSGQGSRNSGANVLTF. The CDR3 region has the DNA TGTGCCAGCAGCCGCAGCGGACAGGGATCGCGGAACTCTGGGGCCAACGTCCTGACTTTC.

The chain combines TRBV5-1 with TRBJ2-3; 8 nucleotides agree with TRBD1. J was trimmed by 2 bases and V by 0 bases; bases with no gene match: 5. Per germline, CDR1 SGHRS and CDR2 YFSETQ. CDR3 length: 16 amino acids. In DNA form, the CDR3 reads TGCGCCAGCAGCTTGGGATTGGGACAGGTCACAGATACGCAGTATTTT. Its translation: CASSLGLGQVTDTQYF.

The chain couples TRBV30 to TRBJ1-4; TRBD1 matches at 10 bases. CDR1 and CDR2 from the germline V gene are GTSNPN and SVGIG (reference sequence). CDR3 length: 17 residues. Trimming at V came to 1 base and at J to 6 bases, leaving 11 bases not matched to a gene. CDR3 sequence: CAWSAGKGQGPYEKLFF. The CDR3 nucleotides are TGTGCCTGGAGTGCAGGGAAGGGACAGGGGCCTTATGAAAAACTGTTTTTT. Variable domain in full (rest from reference TRBV30 and TRBJ1-4): SQTIHQWPATLVQPVGSPLSLECTVEGTSNPNLYWYRQAAGRGLQLLFYSVGIGQISSEVPQNLSASRPQDRQFILSSKKLLLSDSGFYLCAWSAGKGQGPYEKLFFGSGTQLSVL.

The V call is TRBV6-1, the J call TRBJ1-4; 8 bases match TRBD1. The germline CDR1 and CDR2 sequences are MNHNS and SASEGT. The CDR3 sequence is 20 residues long. With 3 bases clipped from V and 7 bases from J, the junction kept 22 bases outside the gene matches. In nucleotides, the CDR3 is TGTGCCAGCAGTGATCCAGCGAGCTGGGGACAGGATGTTTTGGGTGAAAAACTGTTTTTT. It translates to CASSDPASWGQDVLGEKLFF.

The J gene is TRBJ2-5, the V gene TRBV28; 10 nucleotides align to TRBD2. The germline CDR1 and CDR2 sequences are MDHEN and SYDVKM. Trimming at V came to 7 bases and at J to 10 bases, leaving 12 bases not matched to a gene. The CDR3 is 14 residues long. CDR3 residues: CASTSGTSDPGQYF. CDR3 nucleotides: TGTGCCAGCACCTCCGGGACTAGCGACCCGGGCCAGTACTTC.

The V and J genes are TRBV28 and TRBJ1-2; D may be TRBD1 (5 bases). CDR1 and CDR2 from the germline V gene are MDHEN and SYDVKM. The CDR3 totals 16 residues. The V end was cut by 5 bases, the J end by 4 bases, with 20 bases between. CDR3 sequence reads: CASSPLGGNGAYGYTF. The CDR3 bases are TGTGCCAGCAGTCCCCTCGGGGGGAATGGGGCCTATGGCTACACCTTC.

The chain uses TRBV9 and TRBJ1-2; 7 bases line up with TRBD1. Germline V gene lookup returns CDR1 SGDLS and CDR2 YYNGEE. Trimming cost V 4 bases and J 5 bases; bases outside gene matches: 8. The CDR3 consists of 14 residues. The CDR3 sequence is CASSLPTGTYGYTF. CDR3 nucleotide sequence: TGTGCCAGCAGCTTACCGACAGGGACATATGGCTACACCTTC.

This chain links TRBV7-9 with TRBJ2-5; 11 bases are a match to TRBD2. Per the germline V gene, CDR1 is SEHNR and CDR2 is FQNEAQ (reference sequence). J was trimmed by 2 bases and V by 0 bases; bases with no gene match: 8. This CDR3 spans 18 amino acids. Written as DNA, the CDR3 is TGTGCCAGCAGCTTAGCGCGGCTAGCGGGAGGAGTTCAAGAGACCCAGTACTTC. Encoded protein: CASSLARLAGGVQETQYF. Variable domain in full (rest from reference TRBV7-9 and TRBJ2-5): DTGVSQNPRHKITKRGQNVTFRCDPISEHNRLYWYRQTLGQGPEFLTYFQNEAQLEKSRLLSDRFSAERPKGSFSTLEIQRTEQGDSAMYLCASSLARLAGGVQETQYFGPGTRLLVL.

This rearrangement joins TRBV24-1 to TRBJ1-2; unclear D gene. This CDR3 contains 12 residues. Between the trimmed V and J ends, which lost 3 bases and 8 bases, there was a span of 9 bases. Germline assignment: CDR1 KGHDR and CDR2 SFDVKD. This chain's CDR3 is CATSDDTAGYTF. The CDR3 DNA reads as TGTGCCACCAGTGATGACACGGCCGGCTACACCTTC.